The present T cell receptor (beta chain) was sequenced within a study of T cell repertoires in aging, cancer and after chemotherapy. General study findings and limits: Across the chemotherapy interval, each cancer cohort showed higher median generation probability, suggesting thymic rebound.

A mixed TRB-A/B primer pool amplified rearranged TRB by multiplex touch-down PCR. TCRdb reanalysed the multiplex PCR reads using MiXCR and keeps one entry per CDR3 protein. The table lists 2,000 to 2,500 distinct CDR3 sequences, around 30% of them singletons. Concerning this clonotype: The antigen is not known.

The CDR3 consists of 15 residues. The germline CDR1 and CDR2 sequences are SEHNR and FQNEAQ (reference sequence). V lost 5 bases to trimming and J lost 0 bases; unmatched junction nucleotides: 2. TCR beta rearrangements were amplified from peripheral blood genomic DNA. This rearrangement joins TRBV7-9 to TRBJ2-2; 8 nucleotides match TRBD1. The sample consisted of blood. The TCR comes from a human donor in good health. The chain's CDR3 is CASSETGANTGELFF. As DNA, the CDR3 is TGTGCCAGCAGCGAGACAGGGGCGAACACCGGGGAGCTGTTTTTT.